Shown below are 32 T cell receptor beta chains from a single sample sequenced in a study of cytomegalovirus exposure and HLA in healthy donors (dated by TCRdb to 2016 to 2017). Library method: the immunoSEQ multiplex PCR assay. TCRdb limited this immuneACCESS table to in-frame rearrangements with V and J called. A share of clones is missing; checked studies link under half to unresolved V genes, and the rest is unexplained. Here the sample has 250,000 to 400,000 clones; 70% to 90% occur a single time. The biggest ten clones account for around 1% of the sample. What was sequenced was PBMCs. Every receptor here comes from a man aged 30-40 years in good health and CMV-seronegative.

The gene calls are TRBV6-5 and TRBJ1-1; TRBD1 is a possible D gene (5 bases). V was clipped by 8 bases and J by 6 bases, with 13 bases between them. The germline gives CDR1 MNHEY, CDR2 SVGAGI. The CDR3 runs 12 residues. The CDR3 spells CASHSGFAEAFF. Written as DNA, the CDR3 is TGTGCCAGCCACTCAGGGTTCGCTGAAGCTTTCTTT.

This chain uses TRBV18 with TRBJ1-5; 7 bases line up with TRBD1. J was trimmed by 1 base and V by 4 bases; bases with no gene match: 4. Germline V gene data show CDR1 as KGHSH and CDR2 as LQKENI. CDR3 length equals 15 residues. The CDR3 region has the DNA TGTGCCAGCTCACGGGACAGCGTGAGCAATCAGCCCCAGCATTTT. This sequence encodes CASSRDSVSNQPQHF.

CDR3 DNA sequence: TGTGCCAGCAGTTTGCGTCTGAACGCCTACGAGCAGTACTTC. Protein: CASSLRLNAYEQYF. The genes are TRBV28 and TRBJ2-7; D unclear. V lost 3 bases to trimming and J lost 2 bases, with 11 bases between them. There are 14 residues in the CDR3. Per the germline V gene, CDR1 is MDHEN and CDR2 is SYDVKM.

CDR3 residues: CASRLEKAGNSPLHF. DNA of the CDR3: TGTGCCAGCAGACTCGAGAAGGCGGGGAATTCACCCCTCCACTTT. The V call is TRBV5-6, the J call TRBJ1-6; D is uncertain. There are 15 residues in the CDR3. Between the trimmed V and J ends, which lost 5 bases and 7 bases, there was a span of 16 bases. Per the germline V gene, CDR1 is SGHDT and CDR2 is YYEEEE.

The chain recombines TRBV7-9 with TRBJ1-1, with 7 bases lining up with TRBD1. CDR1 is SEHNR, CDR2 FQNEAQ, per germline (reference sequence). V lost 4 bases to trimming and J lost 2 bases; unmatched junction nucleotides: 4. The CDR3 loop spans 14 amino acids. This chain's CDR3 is CASSSTGYNTEAFF. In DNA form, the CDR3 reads TGTGCCAGCAGCTCGACAGGGTACAACACTGAAGCTTTCTTT.

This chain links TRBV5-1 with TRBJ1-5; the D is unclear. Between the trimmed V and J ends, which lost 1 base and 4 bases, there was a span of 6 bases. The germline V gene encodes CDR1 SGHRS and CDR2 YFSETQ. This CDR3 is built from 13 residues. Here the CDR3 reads CASSLSGNQPQHF. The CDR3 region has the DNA TGCGCCAGCAGCTTGTCAGGTAATCAGCCCCAGCATTTT.

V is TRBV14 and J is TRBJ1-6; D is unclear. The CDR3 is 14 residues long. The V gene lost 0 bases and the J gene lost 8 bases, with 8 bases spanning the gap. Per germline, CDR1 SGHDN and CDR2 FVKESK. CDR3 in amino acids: CASSQDLSYSPLHF. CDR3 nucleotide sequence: TGTGCCAGCAGCCAAGACCTTTCGTATTCACCCCTCCACTTT.

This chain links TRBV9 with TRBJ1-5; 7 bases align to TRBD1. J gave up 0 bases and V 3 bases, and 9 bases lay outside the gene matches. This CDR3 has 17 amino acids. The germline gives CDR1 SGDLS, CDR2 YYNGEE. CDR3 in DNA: TGTGCCAGCAGCGCGCGACAGGGACGGGGTAGCAATCAGCCCCAGCATTTT. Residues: CASSARQGRGSNQPQHF.

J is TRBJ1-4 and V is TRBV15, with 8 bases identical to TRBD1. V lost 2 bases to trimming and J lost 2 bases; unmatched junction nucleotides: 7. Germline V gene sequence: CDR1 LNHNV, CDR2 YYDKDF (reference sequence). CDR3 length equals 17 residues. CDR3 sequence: CATSRPGQEYTNEKLFF. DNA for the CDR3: TGTGCCACCAGCAGACCGGGACAGGAGTACACTAATGAAAAACTGTTTTTT.

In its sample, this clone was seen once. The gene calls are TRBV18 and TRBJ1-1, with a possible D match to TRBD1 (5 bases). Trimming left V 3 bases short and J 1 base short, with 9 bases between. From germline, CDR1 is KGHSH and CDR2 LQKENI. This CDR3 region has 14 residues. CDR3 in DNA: TGTGCCAGCTCACCGACCGGGGGGAACACTGAAGCTTTCTTT. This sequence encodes CASSPTGGNTEAFF.

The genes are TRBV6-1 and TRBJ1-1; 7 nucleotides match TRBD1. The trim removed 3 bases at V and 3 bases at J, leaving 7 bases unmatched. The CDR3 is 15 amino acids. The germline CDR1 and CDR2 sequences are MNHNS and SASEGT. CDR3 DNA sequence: TGTGCCAGCAGTGAGTTGACAGGGTTGGACACTGAAGCTTTCTTT. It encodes CASSELTGLDTEAFF.

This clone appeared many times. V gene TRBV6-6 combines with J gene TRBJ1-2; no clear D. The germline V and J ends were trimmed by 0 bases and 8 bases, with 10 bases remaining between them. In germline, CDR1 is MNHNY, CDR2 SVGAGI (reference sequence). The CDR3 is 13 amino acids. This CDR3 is CASSYSEVNGYTF. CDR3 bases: TGTGCCAGCAGTTACTCTGAGGTAAACGGCTACACCTTC.

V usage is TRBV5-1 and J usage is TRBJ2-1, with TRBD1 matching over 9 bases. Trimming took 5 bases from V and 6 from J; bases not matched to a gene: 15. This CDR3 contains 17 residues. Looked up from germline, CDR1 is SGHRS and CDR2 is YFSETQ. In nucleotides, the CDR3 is TGCGCCAGCAGAAGTATTGAGGGACAGGGTGGTTTCAATGAGCAGTTCTTC. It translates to CASRSIEGQGGFNEQFF.

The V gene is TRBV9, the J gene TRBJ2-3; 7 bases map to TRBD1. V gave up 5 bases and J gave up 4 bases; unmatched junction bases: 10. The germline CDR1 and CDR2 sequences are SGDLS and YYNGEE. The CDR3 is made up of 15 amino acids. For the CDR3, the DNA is TGTGCCAGCAGTGGGTTTGGACAGGCACCAGATACGCAGTATTTT. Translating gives CASSGFGQAPDTQYF.

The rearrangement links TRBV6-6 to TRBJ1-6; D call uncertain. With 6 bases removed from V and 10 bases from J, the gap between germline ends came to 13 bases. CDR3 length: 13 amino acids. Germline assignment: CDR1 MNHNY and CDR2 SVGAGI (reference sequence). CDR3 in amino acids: CASRGRAGSPLHF. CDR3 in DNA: TGTGCCAGCAGGGGTAGGGCGGGCTCACCCCTCCACTTT.

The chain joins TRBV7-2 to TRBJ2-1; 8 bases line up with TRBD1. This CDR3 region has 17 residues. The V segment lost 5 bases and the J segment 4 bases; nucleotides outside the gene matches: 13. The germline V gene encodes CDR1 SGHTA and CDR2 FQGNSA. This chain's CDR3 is CASSVDLTGVGYNEQFF. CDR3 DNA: TGTGCCAGCAGCGTAGACCTGACAGGGGTTGGTTACAATGAGCAGTTCTTC.

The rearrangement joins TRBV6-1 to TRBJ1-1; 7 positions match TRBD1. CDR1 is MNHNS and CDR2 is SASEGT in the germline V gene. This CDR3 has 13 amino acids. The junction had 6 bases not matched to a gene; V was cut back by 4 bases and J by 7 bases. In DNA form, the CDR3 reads TGTGCCAGCAGTGCACGCCGGGACAGTGAAGCTTTCTTT. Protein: CASSARRDSEAFF.

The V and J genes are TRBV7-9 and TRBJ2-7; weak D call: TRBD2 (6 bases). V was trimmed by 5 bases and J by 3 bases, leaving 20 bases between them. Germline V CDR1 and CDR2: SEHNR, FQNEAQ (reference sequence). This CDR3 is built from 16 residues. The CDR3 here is CASSGGTSPPYYEQYF. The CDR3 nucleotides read TGTGCCAGCAGCGGGGGGACCTCCCCTCCATACTACGAGCAGTACTTC.

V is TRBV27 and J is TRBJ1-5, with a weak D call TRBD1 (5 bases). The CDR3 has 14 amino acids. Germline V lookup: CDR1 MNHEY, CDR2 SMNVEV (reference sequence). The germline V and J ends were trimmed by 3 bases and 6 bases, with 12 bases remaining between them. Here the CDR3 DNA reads TGTGCCAGCAGTTTGACGGGGGAGATTCAGCCCCAGCATTTT. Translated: CASSLTGEIQPQHF.

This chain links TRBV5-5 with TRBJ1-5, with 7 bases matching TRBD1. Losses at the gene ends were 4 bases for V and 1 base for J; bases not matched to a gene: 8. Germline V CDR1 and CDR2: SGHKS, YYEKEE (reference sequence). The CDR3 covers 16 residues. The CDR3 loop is CASSLGSTGSNQPQHF. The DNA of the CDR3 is TGTGCCAGCAGCCTGGGGTCGACAGGGAGCAATCAGCCCCAGCATTTT. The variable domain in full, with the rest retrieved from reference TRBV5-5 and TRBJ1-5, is DAGVTQSPTHLIKTRGQQVTLRCSPISGHKSVSWYQQVLGQGPQFIFQYYEKEERGRGNFPDRFSARQFPNYSSELNVNALLLGDSALYLCASSLGSTGSNQPQHFGDGTRLSIL.

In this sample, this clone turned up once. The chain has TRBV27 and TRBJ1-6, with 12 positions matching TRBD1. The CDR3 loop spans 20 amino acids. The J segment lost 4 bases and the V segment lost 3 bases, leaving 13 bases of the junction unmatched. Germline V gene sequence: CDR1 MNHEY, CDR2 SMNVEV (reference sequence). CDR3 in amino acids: CASSFMGRGQGAGYNSPLHF. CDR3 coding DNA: TGTGCCAGCAGTTTTATGGGCCGGGGACAGGGGGCCGGGTATAATTCACCCCTCCACTTT.

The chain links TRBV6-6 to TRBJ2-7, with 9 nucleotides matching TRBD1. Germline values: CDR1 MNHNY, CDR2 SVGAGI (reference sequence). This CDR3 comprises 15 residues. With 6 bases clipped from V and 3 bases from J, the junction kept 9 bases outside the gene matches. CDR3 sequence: CASSQPGQGLYEQYF. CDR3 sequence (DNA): TGTGCCAGCAGCCAACCGGGACAGGGTCTCTACGAGCAGTACTTC.

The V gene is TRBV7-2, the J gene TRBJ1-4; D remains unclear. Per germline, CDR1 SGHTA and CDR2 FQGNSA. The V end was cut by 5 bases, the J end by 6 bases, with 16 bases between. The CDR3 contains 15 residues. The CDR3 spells CASSTRGIGDEKLFF. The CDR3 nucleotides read TGTGCCAGCAGCACACGAGGTATTGGTGATGAAAAACTGTTTTTT.

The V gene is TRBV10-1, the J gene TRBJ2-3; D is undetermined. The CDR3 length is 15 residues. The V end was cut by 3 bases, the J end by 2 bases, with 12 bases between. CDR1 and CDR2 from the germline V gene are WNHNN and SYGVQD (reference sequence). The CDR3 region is CASSEAHSYTDTQYF. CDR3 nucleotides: TGCGCCAGCAGTGAAGCCCACAGCTACACAGATACGCAGTATTTT.

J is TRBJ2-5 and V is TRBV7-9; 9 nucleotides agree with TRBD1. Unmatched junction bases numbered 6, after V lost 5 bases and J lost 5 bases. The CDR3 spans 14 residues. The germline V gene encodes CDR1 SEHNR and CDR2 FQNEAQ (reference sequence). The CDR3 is CASSLTGGAETQYF. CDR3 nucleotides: TGTGCCAGCAGCCTAACAGGGGGCGCGGAGACCCAGTACTTC.

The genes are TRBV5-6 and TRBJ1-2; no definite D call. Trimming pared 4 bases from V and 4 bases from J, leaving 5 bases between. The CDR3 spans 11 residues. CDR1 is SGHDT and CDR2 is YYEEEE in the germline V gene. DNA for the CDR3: TGTGCCAGCAGCCTAGGCTATGGCTACACCTTC. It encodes CASSLGYGYTF.

In nucleotides, the CDR3 is TGTGCCAGCGGACAGGGACGAGGCACCGGGGAGCTGTTTTTT. Translated: CASGQGRGTGELFF. The chain uses TRBV2 and TRBJ2-2; TRBD1 matches 8 bases. Germline assignment: CDR1 SNHLY and CDR2 FYNNEI. V shed 8 bases, J shed 4 bases, and the junction held 6 bases outside the gene matches. The CDR3 runs 14 residues.

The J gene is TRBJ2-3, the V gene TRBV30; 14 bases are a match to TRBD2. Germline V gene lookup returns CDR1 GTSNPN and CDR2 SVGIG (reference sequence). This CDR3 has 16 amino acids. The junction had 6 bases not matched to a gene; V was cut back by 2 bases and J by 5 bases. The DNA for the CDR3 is TGTGCCTGGAGTACCCGACTAGCGGGGGGGGTAGATACGCAGTATTTT. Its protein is CAWSTRLAGGVDTQYF.

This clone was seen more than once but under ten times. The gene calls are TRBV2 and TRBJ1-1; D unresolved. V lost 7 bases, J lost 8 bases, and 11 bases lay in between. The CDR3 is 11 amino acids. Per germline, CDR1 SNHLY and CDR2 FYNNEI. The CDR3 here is CASTERLEAFF. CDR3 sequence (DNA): TGTGCCAGCACGGAGAGGTTGGAAGCTTTCTTT.

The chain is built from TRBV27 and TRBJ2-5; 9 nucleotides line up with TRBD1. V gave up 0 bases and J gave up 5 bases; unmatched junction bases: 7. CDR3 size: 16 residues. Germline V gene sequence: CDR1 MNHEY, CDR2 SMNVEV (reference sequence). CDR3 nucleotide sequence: TGTGCCAGCAGTTTATCTTGGGACAGGGTCGGGGAGACCCAGTACTTC. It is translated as CASSLSWDRVGETQYF.

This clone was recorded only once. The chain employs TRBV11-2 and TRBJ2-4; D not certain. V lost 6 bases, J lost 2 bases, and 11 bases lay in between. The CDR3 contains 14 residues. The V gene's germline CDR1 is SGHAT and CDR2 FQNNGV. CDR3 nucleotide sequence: TGTGCCAGCAGTTCTACTGTAACCAAAAACATTCAGTACTTC. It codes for CASSSTVTKNIQYF.

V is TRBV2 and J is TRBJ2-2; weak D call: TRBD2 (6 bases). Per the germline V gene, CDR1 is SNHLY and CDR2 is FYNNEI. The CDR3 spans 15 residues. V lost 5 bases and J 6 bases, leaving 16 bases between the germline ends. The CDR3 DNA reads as TGTGCCAGCAGTATCTATCGGGGAGGTGCCGGGGAGCTGTTTTTT. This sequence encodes CASSIYRGGAGELFF.